This T cell receptor (beta chain) was recovered during a study of T-cell memory formation after mild COVID-19. Study at large: Across donors, TCR clusters were largely donor specific. Broader study findings: The pre-infection memory compartment contained some responding clones, suggesting cross-reactive memory joined.

Points on this clonotype: Its antigen is not identified.

5'RACE, which relied on constant-segment primers, yielded TCR alpha and TCR beta cDNA libraries carrying sample barcodes and UMIs. Via MiXCR, TCRdb re-called the 5' RACE reads, giving one row per CDR3 protein. The data show under 550,000 distinct CDR3 sequences, 18% seen once. This receptor was identified in a man aged 18-30 years who had mild COVID-19 (a few samples of this study predate the infection). Cell type and time point are not known. The source material was PBMCs or a T cell subset sorted from them (not recorded which).

The CDR3 loop reads CASSQRAGGDPYEQYF. The CDR3 nucleotides are TGCGCCAGCAGCCAGAGAGCGGGGGGCGACCCCTACGAGCAGTACTTC. The chain joins TRBV4-1 to TRBJ2-7; 9 bases line up with TRBD2. The V gene end was trimmed by 3 bases and the J gene end by 2 bases; junction bases not matched to a gene: 8. From germline, CDR1 is MGHRA and CDR2 YSYEKL. CDR3 length: 16 amino acids.